This T cell receptor (beta chain) was sequenced in a study of molecular identifiers for immune sequencing clone quantification. This clonotype appeared a few times. Trimming removed 0 bases from V and 0 bases from J; junction bases left unmatched: 14. Germline V lookup: CDR1 GTSNPN, CDR2 SVGIG (reference sequence). The CDR3 covers 18 residues. TCRdb itself ran the PCR reads through MiXCR, one entry per CDR3 protein. The sample consists of a few hundred thousand distinct CDR3 sequences, roughly 25% of them appearing once. The chain uses TRBV30 and TRBJ2-7; 7 bases agree with TRBD2. The TCR comes from a human donor in good health. Some libraries in this study had Jurkat cell RNA spiked in. The sample taken for sequencing was naive CD8+ T cells from blood, with Jurkat cell RNA spiked in. Documented subset: FACS-sorted CD8+CD4-CCR7+CD45RA+ naive T cells. Written as DNA, the CDR3 is TGTGCCTGGAGTGTACTTGGGCTAGCGGATATGACCTCCTACGAGCAGTACTTC. It encodes CAWSVLGLADMTSYEQYF.